This T cell receptor beta chain is from a study of blood T cell repertoires in COVID-19. Looked up from germline, CDR1 is LNHDA and CDR2 is SQIVND (reference sequence). CDR3 length equals 15 residues. The V gene end was trimmed by 3 bases and the J gene end by 5 bases; junction bases not matched to a gene: 8. Clinical histories supplied by participants themselves formed the basis of cohort assignment. Original processing methods: Reference gene primer amplification gave estimated nucleated cell counts. Here immunoSEQ multiplex PCR was the method, and the copy in TCRdb shows in-frame clones only, minus some. Clone size and V and J calls were adopted from that table, with D and trimming inferred from the DNA. The data hold about 190,000 clones, with 82% observed a single time.

The chain recombines TRBV19 with TRBJ1-2; 8 positions match TRBD1. The TCR comes from a woman aged 55-69 years with acute COVID-19. Sequenced material: PBMCs or T cells enriched from blood (not recorded which). CDR3 sequence reads: CASSMDGQGSYGYTF. In nucleotides, the CDR3 is TGTGCCAGTAGTATGGACGGACAGGGATCGTATGGCTACACCTTC.